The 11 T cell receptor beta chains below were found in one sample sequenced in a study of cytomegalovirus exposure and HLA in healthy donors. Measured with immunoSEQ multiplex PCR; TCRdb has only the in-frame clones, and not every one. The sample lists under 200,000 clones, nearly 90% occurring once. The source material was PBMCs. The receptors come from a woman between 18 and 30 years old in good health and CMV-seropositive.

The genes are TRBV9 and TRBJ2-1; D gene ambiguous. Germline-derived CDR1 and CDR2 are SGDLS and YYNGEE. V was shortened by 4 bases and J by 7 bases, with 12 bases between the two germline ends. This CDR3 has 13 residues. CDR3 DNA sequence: TGTGCCAGCAGCTTAGGGCCAACGAATGAGCAGTTCTTC. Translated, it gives CASSLGPTNEQFF.

In DNA, the CDR3 is TGCGCCAGCATGGGCCCGGGGGATACGCAGTATTTT. Protein product: CASMGPGDTQYF. The chain uses TRBV5-1 and TRBJ2-3; D possibly corresponds to TRBD2 (5 bases). The germline CDR1 and CDR2 sequences are SGHRS and YFSETQ. The CDR3 spans 12 residues. Trimming stripped 6 bases from V and 6 bases from J, with 11 bases between.

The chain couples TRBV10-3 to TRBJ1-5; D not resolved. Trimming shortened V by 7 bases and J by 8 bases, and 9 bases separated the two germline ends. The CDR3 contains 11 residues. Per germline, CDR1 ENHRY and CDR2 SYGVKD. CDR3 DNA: TGTGCCATCACCTTCCCAGAGCCCCAGCATTTT. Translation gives CAITFPEPQHF.

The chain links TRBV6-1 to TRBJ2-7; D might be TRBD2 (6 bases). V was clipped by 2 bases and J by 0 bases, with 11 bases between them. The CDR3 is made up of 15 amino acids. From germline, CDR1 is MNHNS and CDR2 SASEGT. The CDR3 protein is CASSELGGDSYEQYF. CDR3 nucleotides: TGTGCCAGCAGTGAATTGGGCGGGGACTCCTACGAGCAGTACTTC.

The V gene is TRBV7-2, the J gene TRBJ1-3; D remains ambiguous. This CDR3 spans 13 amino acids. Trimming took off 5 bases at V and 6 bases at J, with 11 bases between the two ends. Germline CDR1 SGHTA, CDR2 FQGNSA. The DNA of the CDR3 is TGTGCCAGCAGCCTCGGGAGGGAAAACACCATATATTTT. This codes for CASSLGRENTIYF.

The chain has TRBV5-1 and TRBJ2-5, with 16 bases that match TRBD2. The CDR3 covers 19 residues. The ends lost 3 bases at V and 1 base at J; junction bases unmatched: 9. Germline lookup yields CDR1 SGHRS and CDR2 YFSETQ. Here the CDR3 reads CASSSRGTSGRALQETQYF. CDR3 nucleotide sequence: TGCGCCAGCAGCTCCCGAGGGACTAGCGGGAGGGCCCTCCAAGAGACCCAGTACTTC.

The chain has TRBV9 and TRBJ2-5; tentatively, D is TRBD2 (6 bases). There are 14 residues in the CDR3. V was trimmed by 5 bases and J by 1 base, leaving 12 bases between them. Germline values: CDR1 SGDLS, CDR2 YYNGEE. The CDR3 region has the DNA TGTGCCAGCAGAGGGCGGGACCCCCAAGAGACCCAGTACTTC. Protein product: CASRGRDPQETQYF.

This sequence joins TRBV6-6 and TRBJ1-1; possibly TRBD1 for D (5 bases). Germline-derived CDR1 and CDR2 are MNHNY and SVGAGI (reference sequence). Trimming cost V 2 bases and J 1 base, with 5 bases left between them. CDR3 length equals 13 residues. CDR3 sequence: CASSYGQNTEAFF. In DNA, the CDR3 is TGTGCCAGCAGTTACGGACAGAACACTGAAGCTTTCTTT.

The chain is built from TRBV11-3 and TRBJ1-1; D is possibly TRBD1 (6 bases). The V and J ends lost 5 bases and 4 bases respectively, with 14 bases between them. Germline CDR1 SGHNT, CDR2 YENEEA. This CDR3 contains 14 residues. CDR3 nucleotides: TGTGCCAGCAGCGGCCGGGACAATCCCACTGAAGCTTTCTTT. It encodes CASSGRDNPTEAFF.

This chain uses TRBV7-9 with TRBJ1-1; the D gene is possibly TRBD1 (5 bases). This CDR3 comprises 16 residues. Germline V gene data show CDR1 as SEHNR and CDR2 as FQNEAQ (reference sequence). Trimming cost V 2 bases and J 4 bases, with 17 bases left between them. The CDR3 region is CASSLNWARGTTEAFF. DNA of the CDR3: TGTGCCAGCAGCTTAAATTGGGCACGGGGGACCACTGAAGCTTTCTTT.

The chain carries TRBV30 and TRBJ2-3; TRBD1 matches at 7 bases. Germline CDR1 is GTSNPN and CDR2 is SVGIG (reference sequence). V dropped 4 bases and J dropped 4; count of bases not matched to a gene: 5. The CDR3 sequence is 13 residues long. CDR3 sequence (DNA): TGTGCCTGGAAGGGGGACAGCCCAGATACGCAGTATTTT. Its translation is CAWKGDSPDTQYF.